The 11 T cell receptor beta chains given below trace back to one sample, sequenced in a study of post-analysis software for immune sequencing data. Study findings and constraints: TRBV5-6, TRBV5-1 and TRBV20-1 were among 4 or 5 TRBV segments more frequent in patients than controls.

Their antigens are not known. TCR beta libraries were prepared from cDNA with unique molecular identifiers. One entry per CDR3 protein, called by TCRdb with MiXCR from the PCR reads. The data contain roughly 800,000 distinct CDR3 sequences, under 60% of them singletons. Sequencing used blood. The receptors were gathered from a girl between 5 and 17 years old with multiple sclerosis.

The genes are TRBV4-2 and TRBJ2-3, with 9 bases identical to TRBD2. CDR3 length: 18 amino acids. The trim removed 4 bases at V and 3 bases at J, leaving 14 bases unmatched. Germline-derived CDR1 and CDR2 are LGHNA and YNFKEQ. The DNA of the CDR3 is TGTGCCAGCAGCCTTTCGGGCTCTTTAGCGGGAGTAACAGATACGCAGTATTTT. Its protein is CASSLSGSLAGVTDTQYF.

This clonotype was picked up a small number of times. V gene TRBV6-1 combines with J gene TRBJ2-1; D gene ambiguous. V gave up 4 bases and J gave up 12 bases, with 13 bases separating them. Germline loops: CDR1 MNHNS, CDR2 SASEGT. The CDR3 consists of 12 residues. In DNA, the CDR3 is TGTGCCAGCAGTGCCGACGACCCGGGGCAGTTCTTC. Amino acid sequence: CASSADDPGQFF.

The chain employs TRBV28 and TRBJ2-4; D is undetermined. This CDR3 contains 13 residues. Germline lookup yields CDR1 MDHEN and CDR2 SYDVKM. Trimming shortened V by 6 bases and J by 1 base, and 7 bases separated the two germline ends. The CDR3 loop reads CASRGKAKNIQYF. The DNA for the CDR3 is TGTGCCAGCAGGGGGAAGGCCAAAAACATTCAGTACTTC. The whole variable domain, remainder taken from reference TRBV28 and TRBJ2-4, is DVKVTQSSRYLVKRTGEKVFLECVQDMDHENMFWYRQDPGLGLRLIYFSYDVKMKEKGDIPEGYSVSREKKERFSLILESASTNQTSMYLCASRGKAKNIQYFGAGTRLSVL.

As concerns this clonotype: The missing conserved phenylalanine or tryptophan at the end of this CDR3 makes a read error likely. The rearrangement links TRBV7-2 to TRBJ1-6; D is undetermined. The germline V and J ends were trimmed by 1 base and 5 bases, with 9 bases remaining between them. The V gene's germline CDR1 is SGHTA and CDR2 FQGNSA. The CDR3 is made up of 15 amino acids. DNA for the CDR3: TGTGCCAGCAGCTTAGGGCCAGCGGATAATTCACCCCTCCACTGT. Its protein product is CASSLGPADNSPLHC.

V gene TRBV29-1 combines with J gene TRBJ2-7, with D tentatively TRBD2 (5 bases). CDR1 is SQVTM, CDR2 ANQGSEA, per germline. The ends were cut back, 4 bases at V and 7 bases at J, with 14 bases in the middle. The CDR3 has 12 residues. The CDR3 reads CSVAAAEAEQYF. CDR3 bases: TGCAGCGTTGCAGCGGCGGAAGCAGAGCAGTACTTC.

This chain joins TRBV20-1 and TRBJ2-3; 14 nucleotides align to TRBD2. V trimming: 7 bases; J trimming: 6 bases; junction bases outside the gene matches: 9. CDR1 is DFQATT and CDR2 is SNEGSKA in the germline V gene (reference sequence). The CDR3 contains 15 residues. The CDR3 here is CSVPTSGRVQDTQYF. The CDR3, as DNA: TGCAGTGTCCCGACTAGCGGGAGGGTCCAGGATACGCAGTATTTT.

This clonotype has just a few counts. V is TRBV20-1 and J is TRBJ2-4; D uncertain. The end of the DNA aligns better with TRBJ2-7, so the J call may be wrong. The CDR3 extends over 14 amino acids. The V gene's germline CDR1 is DFQATT and CDR2 SNEGSKA (reference sequence). As DNA, the CDR3 is TGCAGTGCTAGAGATTTTTCTACCCCCTACGAGCAGTACTTC. Its protein is CSARDFSTPYEQYF.

This chain uses TRBV29-1 with TRBJ2-1; TRBD2 matches 8 bases. The V and J ends lost 7 bases and 6 bases, in that order; junction bases with no gene match: 5. The CDR3 runs 12 residues. Per germline, CDR1 SQVTM and CDR2 ANQGSEA. CDR3 DNA: TGCAGCGGCCGCACTAGCGGCAATGAGCAGTTCTTC. It translates to CSGRTSGNEQFF.

This clonotype has more than one count but fewer than ten. CDR3 protein: CSASPRLAGDTDTQYF. The DNA of the CDR3 is TGCAGTGCTAGTCCCCGACTAGCGGGGGACACAGATACGCAGTATTTT. This chain uses TRBV20-1 with TRBJ2-3, with TRBD2 matching 12 bases. CDR1 is DFQATT and CDR2 is SNEGSKA in the germline V gene (reference sequence). The ends lost 3 bases at V and 2 bases at J; junction bases unmatched: 6. This CDR3 spans 16 amino acids.

The chain carries TRBV7-2 and TRBJ2-7; unclear D gene. V lost 3 bases to trimming and J lost 5 bases, with 8 bases between them. Germline CDR1 reads SGHTA; CDR2 reads FQGNSA. There are 12 residues in the CDR3. The CDR3: CASSFALDEQYF. CDR3 nucleotides: TGTGCCAGCAGCTTTGCTTTGGACGAGCAGTACTTC.

The J gene is TRBJ2-3, the V gene TRBV7-2; D might be TRBD2 (6 bases). Germline V lookup: CDR1 SGHTA, CDR2 FQGNSA. Deletions cut 4 bases from V and 4 bases from J, with 9 bases between. The CDR3 is made up of 13 amino acids. The CDR3 loop is CASSSRLADTQYF. The CDR3 DNA follows: TGTGCCAGCAGCTCACGACTAGCAGATACGCAGTATTTT.